This T cell receptor (beta chain) was captured in a study of T cell repertoires in cytomegalovirus infection. About the study: Through public TCR beta signatures, both CMV infection and matching HLA type were indicated. Findings of the study overall: In two of eight donors, the top clonotype was HLA-C-restricted CMV-specific. Cumulative frequency (of public TCR beta family members) identified carriers of CMV plus the relevant HLA.

This CDR3 contains 13 residues. The ends were cut back, 2 bases at V and 4 bases at J, with 8 bases in the middle. Germline V gene lookup returns CDR1 MNHGY and CDR2 SAAAGT. This clonotype was seen once. The antigen remains unidentified. TCRdb used MiXCR to reprocess the reads, holding one entry per CDR3 protein. The table has approximately 990,000 distinct CDR3 sequences, approximately 31% seen once. The sequence was collected from a human donor in good health (CMV status not recorded). Some clones in this sample may be carry-over from other donors' samples. The chain employs TRBV6-8 and TRBJ1-1; D not certain. The sample was cultured CD8+ T cells from PBMCs, taken from culture after CMV antigen stimulation. Written as DNA, the CDR3 is TGTGCCAGCAGTTACAGGGCAATCACTGAAGCTTTCTTT. Protein sequence: CASSYRAITEAFF.